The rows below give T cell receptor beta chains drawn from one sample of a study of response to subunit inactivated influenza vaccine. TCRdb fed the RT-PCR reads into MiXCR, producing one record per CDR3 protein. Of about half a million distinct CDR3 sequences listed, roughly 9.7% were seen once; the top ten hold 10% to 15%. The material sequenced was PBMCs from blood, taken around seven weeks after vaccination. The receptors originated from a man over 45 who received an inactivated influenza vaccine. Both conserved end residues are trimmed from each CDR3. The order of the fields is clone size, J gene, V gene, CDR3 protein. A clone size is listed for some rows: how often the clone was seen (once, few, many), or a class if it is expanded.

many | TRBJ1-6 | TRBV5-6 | ASSSGTGLLNSPLH
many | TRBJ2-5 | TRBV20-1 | SASQGGGGQTQY
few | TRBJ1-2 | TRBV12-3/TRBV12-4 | ASSLAPEIYGYT
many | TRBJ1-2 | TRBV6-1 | ASSLRQGSYGYT
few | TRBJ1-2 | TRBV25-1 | ASSEADRVDGYT
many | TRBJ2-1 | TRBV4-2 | ASSSQLYNEQF
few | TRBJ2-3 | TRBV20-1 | SARLDWTDTQY
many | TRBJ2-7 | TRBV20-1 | SARDLRTSVYEQY
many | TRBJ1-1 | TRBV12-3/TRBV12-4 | ASSSTGSNTEAF
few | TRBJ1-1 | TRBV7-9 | ASSETGGNTEAF
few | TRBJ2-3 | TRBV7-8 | ASSFDRLQY
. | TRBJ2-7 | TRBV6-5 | ASSYTEGRSYEQY
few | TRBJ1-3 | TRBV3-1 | ASSQATGNTIY
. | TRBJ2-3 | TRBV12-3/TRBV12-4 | ASSFIGVDTQY
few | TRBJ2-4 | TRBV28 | ASSATWFRDIQY
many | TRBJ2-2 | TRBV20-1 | SAREPDSGGTRSNTGELF
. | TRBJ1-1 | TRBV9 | ASSLSGVATEAF
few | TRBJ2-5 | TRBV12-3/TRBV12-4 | ASSSWGRGRPQETQY
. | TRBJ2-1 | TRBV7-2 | ASSLGGAGGWQF
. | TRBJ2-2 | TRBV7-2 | ASWGTGELF
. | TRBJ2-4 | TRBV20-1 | SASRQDGFSSKNIQY
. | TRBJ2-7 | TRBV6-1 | ASTPLRKGKYHEQY
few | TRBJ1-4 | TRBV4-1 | ASSHLYGYNEKLF
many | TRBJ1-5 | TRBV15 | ATSRPTDSNQPQH
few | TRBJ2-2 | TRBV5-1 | ASSLALVRYTGELF
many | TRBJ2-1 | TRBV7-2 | ASSRPGLAKNEQF
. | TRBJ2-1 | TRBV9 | ASSPHRASDNEQF
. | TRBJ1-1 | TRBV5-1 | ASSLAPGSEAF
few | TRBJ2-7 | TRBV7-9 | ASSSPGLGLDEQY
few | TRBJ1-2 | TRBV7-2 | ASSLGGRAAGYT
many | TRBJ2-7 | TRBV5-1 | ASSPSGGHHEQY
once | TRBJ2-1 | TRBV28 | AMSPVSLSWVSYNEQF
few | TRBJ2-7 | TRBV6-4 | ANTNEYQPKY
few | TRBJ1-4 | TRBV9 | ASSPNSATNEKLF
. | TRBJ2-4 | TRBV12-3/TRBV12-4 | ASRPISGDIQY